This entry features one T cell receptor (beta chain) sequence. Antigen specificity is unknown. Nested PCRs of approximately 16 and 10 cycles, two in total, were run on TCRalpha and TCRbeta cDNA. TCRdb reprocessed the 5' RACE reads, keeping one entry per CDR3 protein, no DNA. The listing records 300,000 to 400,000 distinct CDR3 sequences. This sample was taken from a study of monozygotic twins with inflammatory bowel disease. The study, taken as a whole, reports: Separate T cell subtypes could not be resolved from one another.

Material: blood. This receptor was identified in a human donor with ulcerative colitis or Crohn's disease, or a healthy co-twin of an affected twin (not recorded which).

This chain's CDR3 is CASSHRTSSSYEQYF. The chain carries TRBV4-1 and TRBJ2-7. In germline, CDR1 is MGHRA, CDR2 YSYEKL. CDR3 length equals 15 residues.